These T cell receptor beta chains were read from a single sample in a study of blood T cell repertoires in COVID-19. Sequenced by immunoSEQ multiplex PCR; TCRdb stores in-frame clones only, minus some. The sample has approximately 150,000 clones, 80% to 90% seen once. The material sequenced was peripheral blood. The receptors derive from a man in his fifties or sixties with active or convalescent COVID-19. CDR3s include the opening cysteine and the closing phenylalanine or tryptophan. Fields, in order: clone size, J gene, V gene, D gene, CDR3 DNA, CDR3 protein. D genes are given only for firm matches. Rows may omit the clone size; those that give it use once, few, many or a size class.

>-|TRBJ2-5|TRBV5-1|TRBD2
TGCGCCAGCAGCTTCTCTGGCAGCGGGAGGGGGGCCGAGACCCAGTACTTC
CASSFSGSGRGAETQYF
>once|TRBJ2-5|TRBV7-7|-
TGTGCTAGCAGCTTCCAGGGCGAGACCCAGTACTTC
CASSFQGETQYF
>-|TRBJ1-2|TRBV18|TRBD1
TGTGCCAGCTCACGGGACAGGAAAACCAATGGCTACACCTTC
CASSRDRKTNGYTF
>-|TRBJ1-1|TRBV28|TRBD1
TGTGCCAGCAGTCCACAGGGGGTATTTTCGGCTGAAGCTTTCTTT
CASSPQGVFSAEAFF
>-|TRBJ2-4|TRBV28|TRBD1
TGTGCCAGCAGTTTAGACAGGGGGCTGACCAAAAACATTCAGTACTTC
CASSLDRGLTKNIQYF
>-|TRBJ2-4|TRBV18|TRBD2
TGTGCCAGCTCACCAAAGTTTGCCCCAGCGGGAGTAACCAAAAACATTCAGTACTTC
CASSPKFAPAGVTKNIQYF
>-|TRBJ2-3|TRBV5-1|TRBD1
TGCGCCAGCACGTCGACAGGGGCAGCAGATACGCAGTATTTT
CASTSTGAADTQYF
>-|TRBJ1-2|TRBV23-1|TRBD1
TGCGCCAGCAGTCAGAATGGACAGGGGGCCCTCCGTGGCTACACCTTC
CASSQNGQGALRGYTF
>-|TRBJ1-4|TRBV28|TRBD1
TGTGCCAGCAGTACAGGGGGCAGGAATGAAAAACTGTTTTTT
CASSTGGRNEKLFF
>-|TRBJ2-7|TRBV6-5|-
TGTGCCAGCAGCCGACAGGACCCCTACGAGCAGTACTTC
CASSRQDPYEQYF
>-|TRBJ1-5|TRBV2|TRBD1
TGTGCCAGCAATGACAGGGATGGGTATAGCAATCAGCCCCAGCATTTT
CASNDRDGYSNQPQHF
>few|TRBJ1-2|TRBV15|-
TGTGCCACCAGCAGAGAATCAGGGGTTAGAGGCTATGGCTACACCTTC
CATSRESGVRGYGYTF
>-|TRBJ1-1|TRBV4-2|-
TGTGCCAGCAGCCAAGAAGGGGAATTCACTGAAGCTTTCTTT
CASSQEGEFTEAFF
>-|TRBJ2-7|TRBV24-1|TRBD1
TGTGCCACCAGTGAGAACAGGGGAACCGAGCAGTACTTC
CATSENRGTEQYF
>-|TRBJ1-2|TRBV2|TRBD1
TGTGCCAGCAGTACCAGGGGGCATGGTAGTGGCTACACCTTC
CASSTRGHGSGYTF
>-|TRBJ1-1|TRBV6-2/TRBV6-3|TRBD1
TGTGCCAGCAGTTGGACAGGAAATAAAGCTTTCTTT
CASSWTGNKAFF
>-|TRBJ2-7|TRBV28|-
TGTGCCAGCAGTAAGAGTAGAGGGCCGCCCTACGAGCAGTACTTC
CASSKSRGPPYEQYF
>-|TRBJ2-7|TRBV5-4|TRBD1
TGTGCCAGCAGCCCACAGGGGGCTCACGAGCAGTACTTC
CASSPQGAHEQYF
>-|TRBJ2-7|TRBV19|TRBD2
TGTGCCAGTAGTCTCGCTAGCGGGAGGGGTGAGCAGTACTTC
CASSLASGRGEQYF
>-|TRBJ1-2|TRBV28|-
TGTGCCAGCAGTATCTACCTTCCAAGCTATGGCTACACCTTC
CASSIYLPSYGYTF
>-|TRBJ2-7|TRBV13|TRBD1
TGTGCCAGCAGCCCGGGACAGGGGCCCTACGAGCAGTACTTC
CASSPGQGPYEQYF
>once|TRBJ1-3|TRBV9|-
TGTGCCAGCAGCGTAGAATCAGGGGACTCTGGAAACACCATATATTTT
CASSVESGDSGNTIYF
>-|TRBJ1-5|TRBV2|-
TGTGCCAGCAGTGACACAGGGAATCAGCCCCAGCATTTT
CASSDTGNQPQHF
>-|TRBJ2-7|TRBV3-1/TRBV3-2|-
TGTGCCAGCAGCCTGGGCCTAACCTACGAGCAGTACTTC
CASSLGLTYEQYF
>-|TRBJ2-1|TRBV9|TRBD2
TGTGCCAGCAGCGAGGGGGGACTAGAAATTAGTGAGCAGTTCTTC
CASSEGGLEISEQFF
>-|TRBJ2-1|TRBV7-8|TRBD2
TGTGCCAGCAGCTTGGGAAAAGGGACTAGTTATGAGCAGTTCTTC
CASSLGKGTSYEQFF
>-|TRBJ1-4|TRBV5-1|-
TGCGCCAGCAGCTTGGCCCAGGGGCGGAATGAAAAACTGTTTTTT
CASSLAQGRNEKLFF
>few|TRBJ1-1|TRBV5-1|-
TGCGCCAGCAGCTCCAGAGGATCCCAAGCTTTCTTT
CASSSRGSQAFF
>-|TRBJ2-1|TRBV5-1|TRBD2
TGCGCCAGCAGCCTGGGACCCGCGGGAGGATACAATGAGCAGTTCTTC
CASSLGPAGGYNEQFF
>-|TRBJ2-7|TRBV10-2|-
TGCGCCAGCAGTGCCCAGGTATCCTACGAGCAGTACTTC
CASSAQVSYEQYF
>few|TRBJ1-4|TRBV11-1|-
TGTGCCAGCAGCCGAGGACAGTTGAACGAAAAACTGTTTTTT
CASSRGQLNEKLFF
>-|TRBJ2-3|TRBV24-1|TRBD2
TGTGCCACCAGCCGGCGGGGGGATACGCAGTATTTT
CATSRRGDTQYF
>-|TRBJ2-4|TRBV27|TRBD1
TGTGCCAGCAGGAGGACAGGGGAAAACATTCAGTACTTC
CASRRTGENIQYF
>-|TRBJ2-7|TRBV5-4|TRBD1
TGTGCCAGCAGCTTGGGCCAGGGGGCCTCCTACGAGCAGTACTTC
CASSLGQGASYEQYF
>-|TRBJ2-7|TRBV20-1|TRBD1
TGCAGTGCTAGTGGGGACAGGGTGGCCTACGAGCAGTACTTC
CSASGDRVAYEQYF
>-|TRBJ2-5|TRBV15|-
TGTGCCACCAGCAGAGGGAATAGCGGATCGGGGGAGACCCAGTACTTC
CATSRGNSGSGETQYF
>-|TRBJ1-5|TRBV7-2|TRBD1
TGTGCCAGCAGCCTCGAAGACAGGGACAATCAGCCCCAGCATTTT
CASSLEDRDNQPQHF
>once|TRBJ1-2|TRBV6-5|-
TGTGCCAGCAGTCGCACAGGTTTTGACTATGGCTACACCTTC
CASSRTGFDYGYTF
>once|TRBJ1-6|TRBV28|-
TGTGCCAGCAGTCCGGCATTGGGGGCAGATTCACCCCTCCACTTT
CASSPALGADSPLHF
>-|TRBJ1-5|TRBV2|TRBD1
TGTGCCAGCAGTCTGACAGGGGGCGATATGCAGCCCCAGCATTTT
CASSLTGGDMQPQHF